The source of this TCR beta chain is a study of molecular identifiers for immune sequencing clone quantification. Concerning this clonotype: Its matching antigen is unknown. A much larger clonotype is one base distant, so this may be a read error.

Germline V gene data show CDR1 as SNHLY and CDR2 as FYNNEI. This CDR3 is built from 15 residues. Whole-study findings and limits: Researchers reportedly could pick up spiked Jurkat TCR RNA from one cell mixed into one million naive cells.

MiXCR, applied by TCRdb to the PCR reads, yields one record per CDR3 protein. The sample yields about 86,000 distinct CDR3 sequences, about 23% seen once. This rearrangement joins TRBV2 to TRBJ2-1, with 7 bases identical to TRBD1. This clonotype was sampled from a human donor in good health. Some libraries in this study had Jurkat cell RNA spiked in. The sample consisted of naive CD8+ T cells from blood, with Jurkat cell RNA spiked in. Subset given: FACS-sorted CD8+CD4-CCR7+CD45RA+ naive T cells. The CDR3 bases are TGTGCCAGCAGTGAAGGACAGGGCTCCTACAATGCGCAGTTCTTC. This sequence encodes CASSEGQGSYNAQFF.